This passage covers 2 T cell receptor beta chains from one sample sequenced in a study of PD-L1 blockade in urothelial cancer. Data came from immunoSEQ multiplex PCR; TCRdb stores just in-frame clones and leaves some out. Seen here are about 43,000 clones, more than 70% observed once, and the top ten hold around 16%. Time point given: pretreatment peripheral blood. This sample comprised PBMCs, obtained around atezolizumab (anti-PD-L1) treatment. The receptors shown here come from a man in his 60s with urothelial cancer.

The V and J genes are TRBV7-9 and TRBJ2-1, with D tentatively TRBD2 (5 bases). Trimming took off 7 bases at V and 3 bases at J, with 10 bases between the two ends. The germline CDR1 and CDR2 sequences are SEHNR and FQNEAQ (reference sequence). This CDR3 comprises 13 residues. CDR3 sequence reads: CASTGGGYNEQFF. DNA of the CDR3: TGTGCCAGCACTGGAGGAGGCTACAATGAGCAGTTCTTC. Drawing the rest from reference TRBV7-9 and TRBJ2-1, the complete variable domain is DTGVSQNPRHKITKRGQNVTFRCDPISEHNRLYWYRQTLGQGPEFLTYFQNEAQLEKSRLLSDRFSAERPKGSFSTLEIQRTEQGDSAMYLCASTGGGYNEQFFGPGTRLTVL.

Many counts were recorded for this clone. V is TRBV6-1 and J is TRBJ2-1; 8 bases are shared with TRBD1. Germline CDR1 is MNHNS and CDR2 is SASEGT. J was trimmed by 0 bases and V by 7 bases; bases with no gene match: 5. The CDR3 consists of 15 residues. The CDR3: CASTLQGGSYNEQFF. CDR3 nucleotide sequence: TGTGCCAGCACCTTACAGGGGGGCTCCTACAATGAGCAGTTCTTC.